The 7 T cell receptor beta chains reported below all come from one sample, sequenced in a study of blood T cells in healthy people across ages (dated by TCRdb to between 2014 and 2016). The method behind the library was 5' RACE. Sequencing was carried out with an Illumina HiSeq 2500. A second about 6 to 11 cycle PCR used a sample-barcoded 5' primer and a J-beta primer mix. The public reads were reanalyzed by TCRdb: fastp trimming at Q25, MiXCR alignment, in-frame beta chains only. Rows with one shared CDR3 protein collapse into an entry with the most common genes and DNA. The sample has 1.5 million to 2 million distinct CDR3 sequences on record, about 30% of them singletons. The ten largest account for roughly 8% of the sample. The sample taken for sequencing was blood. These receptors all stem from a woman aged 25 to 45 in good health.

This clonotype was observed a handful of times. V and J are TRBV4-1 and TRBJ2-3; tentative D call: TRBD2 (7 bases). Looked up from germline, CDR1 is MGHRA and CDR2 is YSYEKL. V lost 1 base, J lost 4 bases, and 15 bases lay in between. This CDR3 comprises 16 residues. This CDR3 reads CASSQVTGGLADTQYF. The CDR3 DNA follows: TGCGCCAGCAGCCAAGTAACGGGGGGCCTCGCAGATACGCAGTATTTT.

A few counts support this clonotype. The chain is built from TRBV4-1 and TRBJ2-3, with D perhaps TRBD2 (6 bases). The CDR3 sequence is 15 residues long. V was trimmed by 2 bases and J by 2 bases, leaving 11 bases between them. The germline V gene encodes CDR1 MGHRA and CDR2 YSYEKL. CDR3 amino acids: CASSQLGLITDTQYF. For the CDR3, the DNA is TGCGCCAGCAGCCAACTCGGACTAATCACAGATACGCAGTATTTT.

In this sample, this clonotype turned up many times. This rearrangement joins TRBV7-2 to TRBJ2-7, with TRBD2 matching over 15 bases. The V segment lost 2 bases and the J segment 0 bases; nucleotides outside the gene matches: 5. From germline, CDR1 is SGHTA and CDR2 FQGNSA. This CDR3 contains 18 residues. CDR3 sequence reads: CASSLRRTSGRVSYEQYF. The CDR3, as DNA: TGTGCCAGCAGCTTAAGAAGGACTAGCGGGAGGGTCTCCTACGAGCAGTACTTC.

In this sample, this clonotype turned up many times. This chain uses TRBV20-1 with TRBJ2-7; the D is unclear. V lost 5 bases and J lost 0, with 8 bases in between. The germline gives CDR1 DFQATT, CDR2 SNEGSKA (reference sequence). This CDR3 spans 12 amino acids. CDR3 sequence reads: CSAVPFSYEQYF. The CDR3 DNA is TGCAGTGCTGTGCCTTTCTCCTACGAGCAGTACTTC.

The chain is built from TRBV19 and TRBJ1-2; D not certain. The CDR3 contains 13 residues. Germline V CDR1 and CDR2: LNHDA, SQIVND (reference sequence). V was trimmed by 3 bases and J by 7 bases, leaving 12 bases between them. The chain's CDR3 is CASSIEDGRGYTF. In nucleotides, the CDR3 is TGTGCCAGTAGTATCGAAGACGGCCGTGGCTACACCTTC.

This clonotype was seen a handful of times. The chain links TRBV7-3 to TRBJ2-7; a weak D match, TRBD1 (5 bases). This CDR3 has 17 residues. Germline lookup yields CDR1 SGHTA and CDR2 FQGTGA. Trimming removed 2 bases from V and 2 bases from J, with 19 bases in between. In nucleotides, the CDR3 is TGTGCCAGCAGCTTACAAGGGCTGGCGGCAGGGCCCTACGAGCAGTACTTC. Encoded protein: CASSLQGLAAGPYEQYF.

The rearrangement uses TRBV5-1 and TRBJ2-5, with TRBD2 identical over 7 bases. This CDR3 contains 16 residues. Germline CDR1 is SGHRS and CDR2 is YFSETQ. V lost 0 bases to trimming and J lost 1 base; unmatched junction nucleotides: 6. The CDR3 is CASSLEAGVRQETQYF. The CDR3 DNA reads TGCGCCAGCAGCTTGGAGGCGGGGGTGCGCCAAGAGACCCAGTACTTC.